What follows are 16 T cell receptor beta chains derived from one specimen sequenced in a study of response to subunit inactivated influenza vaccine. TCRdb reprocessed the RT-PCR reads with MiXCR, giving one entry per CDR3 protein. Of about 620,000 distinct CDR3 sequences in the sample, 11% were seen once. The same sample was also used in a study of T cells expressing NK-cell markers. According to that study: TCR beta cDNA was generated via 5'RACE template switching incorporating UMIs.

Sequenced material: PBMCs from blood, taken on the day of vaccination. The receptors were sampled from a man aged 50-60 years who received an inactivated influenza vaccine.

In its sample, this clonotype was seen a few times. The chain joins TRBV7-2 to TRBJ2-3; 12 nucleotides match TRBD2. The CDR3 length is 17 residues. The germline V gene encodes CDR1 SGHTA and CDR2 FQGNSA. The V gene end was trimmed by 3 bases and the J gene end by 4 bases; junction bases not matched to a gene: 8. The CDR3 DNA sequence: TGTGCCAGCAGCTTTTCTAGCGGGAGGGCCGGCGCAGATACGCAGTATTTT. As protein: CASSFSSGRAGADTQYF.

This chain uses TRBV3-1 with TRBJ1-2; D possibly corresponds to TRBD1 (5 bases). The V end was cut by 0 bases, the J end by 10 bases, with 24 bases between. CDR3 length equals 17 residues. In germline, CDR1 is LGHDT, CDR2 YNNKEL (reference sequence). The CDR3: CASSQDENWVGARVYTF. CDR3 coding DNA: TGTGCCAGCAGCCAAGATGAGAATTGGGTCGGGGCCAGGGTCTACACCTTC.

This clonotype has just a few counts. V gene TRBV20-1 combines with J gene TRBJ2-2; D is unclear. V dropped 6 bases and J dropped 0 bases, with 14 bases sitting between them. The CDR3 loop spans 15 amino acids. Germline-derived CDR1 and CDR2 are DFQATT and SNEGSKA (reference sequence). The CDR3 DNA reads as TGCAGTGCCCCTAAATTTGGGGCGAACACCGGGGAGCTGTTTTTT. It translates to CSAPKFGANTGELFF.

This clonotype was counted only a few times. The chain couples TRBV12-3 or TRBV12-4 to TRBJ2-2; 8 bases fit TRBD1. V lost 3 bases and J lost 5; bases outside the gene matches: 5. The CDR3 is 15 residues long. The CDR3 is CASSFPGGDTGELFF. CDR3 DNA: TGTGCCAGCAGTTTCCCAGGGGGCGATACCGGGGAGCTGTTTTTT.

The J gene is TRBJ2-3, the V gene TRBV10-3, with 12 bases that match TRBD1. V lost 4 bases to trimming and J lost 6 bases; unmatched junction nucleotides: 5. The CDR3 has 15 amino acids. Germline V gene lookup returns CDR1 ENHRY and CDR2 SYGVKD. CDR3 residues: CAISGGQGALDTQYF. CDR3 nucleotide sequence: TGTGCCATCAGTGGGGGACAGGGGGCTTTGGATACGCAGTATTTT.

The rearrangement links TRBV12-3 or TRBV12-4 to TRBJ2-1, with 8 bases lining up with TRBD2. The CDR3 is 15 residues long. V lost 5 bases and J lost 6; bases outside the gene matches: 9. CDR3 DNA: TGTGCCAGCAGTAAAATACACGGGACTAGCAATGAGCAGTTCTTC. It yields the protein CASSKIHGTSNEQFF.

There are a few counts of this clonotype. V is TRBV11-2 and J is TRBJ2-7; D uncertain. This CDR3 has 13 residues. Trimming shortened V by 5 bases and J by 5 bases, and 13 bases separated the two germline ends. The germline gives CDR1 SGHAT, CDR2 FQNNGV. CDR3 bases: TGTGCCAGCAGCCCCGGGTGGTCTGACGAGCAGTACTTC. It translates to CASSPGWSDEQYF.

CDR3 amino acids: CSASFGLDPYNEQFF. The CDR3 DNA reads TGCAGTGCTAGTTTTGGCCTGGACCCCTACAATGAGCAGTTCTTC. The gene calls are TRBV20-1 and TRBJ2-1; D call uncertain. V was pared by 3 bases and J by 2 bases, with 14 bases between. The CDR3 is 15 amino acids. Germline V lookup: CDR1 DFQATT, CDR2 SNEGSKA (reference sequence).

V usage is TRBV20-1 and J usage is TRBJ2-1; D gene uncertain. This CDR3 has 13 amino acids. The germline CDR1 and CDR2 sequences are DFQATT and SNEGSKA (reference sequence). Trimming removed 3 bases from V and 6 bases from J, with 12 bases in between. CDR3 amino acids: CSASLSQINEQFF. The DNA of the CDR3 is TGCAGTGCTAGTTTATCACAGATCAATGAGCAGTTCTTC.

In its sample, this clonotype was seen many times. CDR3 sequence: CASSLGLGVTGNTIYF. The CDR3, as DNA: TGTGCCAGCAGCTTAGGACTCGGAGTTACTGGAAACACCATATATTTT. The chain uses TRBV7-9 and TRBJ1-3; the D is unclear. The CDR3 runs to 16 residues. The V end was cut by 1 base, the J end by 2 bases, with 12 bases between. CDR1 SEHNR and CDR2 FQNEAQ come from the germline V gene (reference sequence).

This clonotype turned up a few times. The CDR3 protein is CASSESYGNTIYF. The CDR3 DNA is TGTGCCAGCAGTGAATCTTATGGAAACACCATATATTTT. The chain joins TRBV6-1 to TRBJ1-3; D gene uncertain. CDR3 length: 13 residues. The V end lost 2 bases, the J end lost 3 bases, and 5 bases lay between the germline ends. Germline V gene sequence: CDR1 MNHNS, CDR2 SASEGT.

The V call is TRBV6-2 or TRBV6-3, the J call TRBJ2-1, with 11 bases lining up with TRBD2. The J segment lost 8 bases and the V segment lost 6 bases, leaving 9 bases of the junction unmatched. This CDR3 contains 15 residues. Germline V gene data show CDR1 as MNHEY and CDR2 as SVGEGT. The CDR3 DNA sequence: TGTGCCAGCAGAGTAGCGGGAGGGGCTACCGATGAGCAGTTCTTC. Protein: CASRVAGGATDEQFF.

This rearrangement joins TRBV20-1 to TRBJ2-3; 14 bases align to TRBD2. J gave up 5 bases and V 3 bases, and 4 bases lay outside the gene matches. CDR1 and CDR2 (germline): DFQATT, SNEGSKA (reference sequence). The CDR3 consists of 15 residues. CDR3 sequence (DNA): TGCAGTGCTAGGGGACTAGCGGGAGTGGGAGATACGCAGTATTTT. Amino acid sequence: CSARGLAGVGDTQYF.

This sequence joins TRBV7-9 and TRBJ2-2; TRBD1 matches at 7 bases. With 5 bases clipped from V and 4 bases from J, the junction kept 7 bases outside the gene matches. The germline V gene has CDR1 SEHNR and CDR2 FQNEAQ (reference sequence). The CDR3 sequence is 15 residues long. In nucleotides, the CDR3 is TGTGCCAGCAGCCAGAATAGGGGGCTCACCGGGGAGCTGTTTTTT. Its protein product is CASSQNRGLTGELFF.

The chain joins TRBV7-9 to TRBJ2-5; no reliable D call. CDR1 and CDR2 from the germline V gene are SEHNR and FQNEAQ (reference sequence). Trimming cost V 5 bases and J 2 bases, with 15 bases left between them. The CDR3 sequence is 15 residues long. This CDR3 reads CASSRDLGLQETQYF. In DNA form, the CDR3 reads TGTGCCAGCAGCAGAGATTTAGGGCTACAAGAGACCCAGTACTTC.

Many counts were recorded for this clonotype. The rearrangement links TRBV7-9 to TRBJ2-7; D unclear. The CDR3 spans 12 residues. Germline V gene data show CDR1 as SEHNR and CDR2 as FQNEAQ (reference sequence). V was cut by 4 bases and J by 1 base, with 5 bases left in between. This chain's CDR3 is CASSSRSYEQYF. The CDR3 bases are TGTGCCAGCAGCTCGCGATCCTACGAGCAGTACTTC.